The 17 T cell receptor beta chains below were found in one sample sequenced in a study of shared clonotypes between healthy human individuals. Sequencing was performed with immunoSEQ multiplex PCR; in TCRdb, only in-frame clones are kept and a portion is missing. The table includes about 1.1 million clones, about 80% detected once. The sequenced sample was memory CD4+ T cells from PBMCs. The sample's subset: CD45RA-negative fraction. These receptors all stem from a man between 18 and 29 years old in good health. Some clones in this sample may be carry-over from other donors' samples.

The chain employs TRBV6-1 and TRBJ1-2; D not certain. The V end was cut by 9 bases, the J end by 3 bases, with 14 bases between. Germline V gene sequence: CDR1 MNHNS, CDR2 SASEGT. There are 13 residues in the CDR3. This chain's CDR3 is CASLGRLDYGYTF. In DNA form, the CDR3 reads TGTGCCAGTTTAGGCCGGTTAGACTATGGCTACACCTTC.

This clone was found once. V is TRBV5-1 and J is TRBJ2-2; 7 nucleotides line up with TRBD2. V lost 0 bases to trimming and J lost 5 bases; unmatched junction nucleotides: 1. This CDR3 comprises 14 residues. The germline V gene encodes CDR1 SGHRS and CDR2 YFSETQ. CDR3 protein: CASSLELATGELFF. The CDR3 bases are TGCGCCAGCAGCTTGGAACTAGCGACCGGGGAGCTGTTTTTT.

The chain is built from TRBV7-8 and TRBJ2-3; maybe TRBD2 (6 bases). Germline V gene data show CDR1 as SGHVS and CDR2 as FQNEAQ. V was shortened by 5 bases and J by 6 bases, with 18 bases between the two germline ends. The CDR3 totals 15 residues. The chain's CDR3 is CASSHGDGAGDTQYF. The CDR3 DNA reads as TGTGCCAGCAGCCATGGGGACGGCGCGGGGGATACGCAGTATTTT.

This chain uses TRBV18 with TRBJ2-2, with 7 bases fitting TRBD2. The CDR3 consists of 17 residues. CDR1 and CDR2 from the germline V gene are KGHSH and LQKENI. V lost 1 base and J lost 0; bases outside the gene matches: 5. CDR3 nucleotide sequence: TGTGCCAGCTCACCACGGGGGAGGGACTCGAACACCGGGGAGCTGTTTTTT. Protein product: CASSPRGRDSNTGELFF.

V is TRBV28 and J is TRBJ2-1; 10 bases map to TRBD1. From germline, CDR1 is MDHEN and CDR2 SYDVKM. This CDR3 is 15 amino acids long. J gave up 8 bases and V 5 bases, and 9 bases lay outside the gene matches. CDR3 sequence (DNA): TGTGCCAGCAGTCCGACAGGGGGCAAAGTCGATGAGCAGTTCTTC. This codes for CASSPTGGKVDEQFF.

The chain recombines TRBV28 with TRBJ2-1; TRBD2 matches at 12 bases. Germline CDR1 MDHEN, CDR2 SYDVKM. V gave up 0 bases and J gave up 0 bases; unmatched junction bases: 6. The CDR3 has 19 amino acids. The CDR3 coding sequence is TGTGCCAGCAGTTTATGGGGACTAGCGGGCGTAAGCTCCTACAATGAGCAGTTCTTC. It encodes CASSLWGLAGVSSYNEQFF.

The J gene is TRBJ2-7, the V gene TRBV28; TRBD1 matches at 11 bases. Germline CDR1 reads MDHEN; CDR2 reads SYDVKM. The CDR3 has 16 residues. V trimming: 1 base; J trimming: 1 base; junction bases outside the gene matches: 3. The CDR3 protein is CASSLYGTGGSYEQYF. Written as DNA, the CDR3 is TGTGCCAGCAGTTTATATGGGACAGGGGGGTCCTACGAGCAGTACTTC.

This chain joins TRBV28 and TRBJ2-1; 8 bases align to TRBD1. The germline CDR1 and CDR2 sequences are MDHEN and SYDVKM. The CDR3 sequence is 13 residues long. Germline trimming cut 2 bases from V and 8 bases from J; bases unmatched to any gene: 2. CDR3: CASSLNRGYEQFF. The CDR3 bases are TGTGCCAGCAGTTTAAACAGGGGGTATGAGCAGTTCTTC.

This clone was seen ten or more times. The same CDR3 can be traced to other DNA sequences in this sample. The chain has TRBV15 and TRBJ2-7; 7 nucleotides line up with TRBD2. CDR1 LNHNV and CDR2 YYDKDF come from the germline V gene (reference sequence). The CDR3 has 15 amino acids. Germline trimming cut 0 bases from V and 0 bases from J; bases unmatched to any gene: 2. CDR3 amino acids: CATSREGGSSYEQYF. As DNA, the CDR3 is TGTGCCACCAGCAGAGAGGGAGGGAGCTCCTACGAGCAGTACTTC.

The chain couples TRBV11-2 to TRBJ1-1; weak D call: TRBD1 (5 bases). V shed 4 bases and J shed 5 bases, with 14 bases lying between them. Germline V CDR1 and CDR2: SGHAT, FQNNGV. This CDR3 is built from 14 residues. The CDR3 nucleotides are TGTGCCAGCAGCTCGTATGGGGGGGGTACTGAAGCTTTCTTT. The encoded protein is CASSSYGGGTEAFF.

This chain uses TRBV5-6 with TRBJ1-2; TRBD1 matches at 7 bases. Germline CDR1 reads SGHDT; CDR2 reads YYEEEE. The CDR3 extends over 15 amino acids. V was pared by 0 bases and J by 6 bases, with 8 bases of the junction left unmatched. The CDR3 DNA follows: TGTGCCAGCAGCTTGGTTACCGGGACAGATGATGGCTACACCTTC. This codes for CASSLVTGTDDGYTF.

The V and J genes are TRBV10-3 and TRBJ2-1; perhaps TRBD1 as D (5 bases). This CDR3 is built from 15 residues. V lost 4 bases, J lost 0 bases, and 10 bases lay in between. The germline V gene encodes CDR1 ENHRY and CDR2 SYGVKD. CDR3 in DNA: TGTGCCATCAGTGCCGGCCAGGGCTCCTACAATGAGCAGTTCTTC. This codes for CAISAGQGSYNEQFF.

The chain recombines TRBV4-2 with TRBJ2-2; possibly TRBD2 for D (5 bases). V lost 4 bases to trimming and J lost 5 bases, with 23 bases between them. Germline assignment: CDR1 LGHNA and CDR2 YNFKEQ. CDR3 length equals 18 residues. The CDR3 nucleotides are TGTGCCAGCAGCCCGGTAAGGGAAGGCTGGGCGGGTACCGGGGAGCTGTTTTTT. Translation: CASSPVREGWAGTGELFF.

This chain links TRBV10-1 with TRBJ2-4, with D unclear. V was clipped by 2 bases and J by 9 bases, with 11 bases between them. The CDR3 length is 13 residues. Germline values: CDR1 WNHNN, CDR2 SYGVQD (reference sequence). CDR3 in amino acids: CASSETIESIQYF. The CDR3 DNA reads TGCGCCAGCAGTGAGACTATAGAGAGCATTCAGTACTTC.

About this clone: The same CDR3 also results from other DNA sequences found in this sample. This rearrangement joins TRBV6-5 to TRBJ1-2, with D hard to call. With 2 bases removed from V and 2 bases from J, the gap between germline ends came to 6 bases. CDR3 length equals 13 residues. Germline V gene data show CDR1 as MNHEY and CDR2 as SVGAGI. The CDR3 loop reads CASSYRVNYGYTF. The CDR3 region has the DNA TGTGCCAGCAGTTACCGGGTGAACTATGGCTACACCTTC.

This chain uses TRBV15 with TRBJ2-1; 10 bases are a match to TRBD2. This CDR3 comprises 15 residues. Germline V lookup: CDR1 LNHNV, CDR2 YYDKDF (reference sequence). Trimming took 1 base from V and 9 from J; bases not matched to a gene: 6. In DNA form, the CDR3 reads TGTGCCACCAGCAGAGCGATAGCGGGAGGTAGTGAGCAGTTCTTC. Translating it yields CATSRAIAGGSEQFF.

This clone is a singleton in its sample. At one of its ends the junction is not consistent with the germline gene, which may arise from a read error. The V call is TRBV10-3, the J call TRBJ1-2; D unresolved. CDR1 and CDR2 (germline): ENHRY, SYGVKD. This CDR3 region has 11 residues. The CDR3 sequence is CAIGEQYGYTF. Here the CDR3 DNA reads TGTGCCATCGGTGAGCAGTATGGCTACACCTTC.